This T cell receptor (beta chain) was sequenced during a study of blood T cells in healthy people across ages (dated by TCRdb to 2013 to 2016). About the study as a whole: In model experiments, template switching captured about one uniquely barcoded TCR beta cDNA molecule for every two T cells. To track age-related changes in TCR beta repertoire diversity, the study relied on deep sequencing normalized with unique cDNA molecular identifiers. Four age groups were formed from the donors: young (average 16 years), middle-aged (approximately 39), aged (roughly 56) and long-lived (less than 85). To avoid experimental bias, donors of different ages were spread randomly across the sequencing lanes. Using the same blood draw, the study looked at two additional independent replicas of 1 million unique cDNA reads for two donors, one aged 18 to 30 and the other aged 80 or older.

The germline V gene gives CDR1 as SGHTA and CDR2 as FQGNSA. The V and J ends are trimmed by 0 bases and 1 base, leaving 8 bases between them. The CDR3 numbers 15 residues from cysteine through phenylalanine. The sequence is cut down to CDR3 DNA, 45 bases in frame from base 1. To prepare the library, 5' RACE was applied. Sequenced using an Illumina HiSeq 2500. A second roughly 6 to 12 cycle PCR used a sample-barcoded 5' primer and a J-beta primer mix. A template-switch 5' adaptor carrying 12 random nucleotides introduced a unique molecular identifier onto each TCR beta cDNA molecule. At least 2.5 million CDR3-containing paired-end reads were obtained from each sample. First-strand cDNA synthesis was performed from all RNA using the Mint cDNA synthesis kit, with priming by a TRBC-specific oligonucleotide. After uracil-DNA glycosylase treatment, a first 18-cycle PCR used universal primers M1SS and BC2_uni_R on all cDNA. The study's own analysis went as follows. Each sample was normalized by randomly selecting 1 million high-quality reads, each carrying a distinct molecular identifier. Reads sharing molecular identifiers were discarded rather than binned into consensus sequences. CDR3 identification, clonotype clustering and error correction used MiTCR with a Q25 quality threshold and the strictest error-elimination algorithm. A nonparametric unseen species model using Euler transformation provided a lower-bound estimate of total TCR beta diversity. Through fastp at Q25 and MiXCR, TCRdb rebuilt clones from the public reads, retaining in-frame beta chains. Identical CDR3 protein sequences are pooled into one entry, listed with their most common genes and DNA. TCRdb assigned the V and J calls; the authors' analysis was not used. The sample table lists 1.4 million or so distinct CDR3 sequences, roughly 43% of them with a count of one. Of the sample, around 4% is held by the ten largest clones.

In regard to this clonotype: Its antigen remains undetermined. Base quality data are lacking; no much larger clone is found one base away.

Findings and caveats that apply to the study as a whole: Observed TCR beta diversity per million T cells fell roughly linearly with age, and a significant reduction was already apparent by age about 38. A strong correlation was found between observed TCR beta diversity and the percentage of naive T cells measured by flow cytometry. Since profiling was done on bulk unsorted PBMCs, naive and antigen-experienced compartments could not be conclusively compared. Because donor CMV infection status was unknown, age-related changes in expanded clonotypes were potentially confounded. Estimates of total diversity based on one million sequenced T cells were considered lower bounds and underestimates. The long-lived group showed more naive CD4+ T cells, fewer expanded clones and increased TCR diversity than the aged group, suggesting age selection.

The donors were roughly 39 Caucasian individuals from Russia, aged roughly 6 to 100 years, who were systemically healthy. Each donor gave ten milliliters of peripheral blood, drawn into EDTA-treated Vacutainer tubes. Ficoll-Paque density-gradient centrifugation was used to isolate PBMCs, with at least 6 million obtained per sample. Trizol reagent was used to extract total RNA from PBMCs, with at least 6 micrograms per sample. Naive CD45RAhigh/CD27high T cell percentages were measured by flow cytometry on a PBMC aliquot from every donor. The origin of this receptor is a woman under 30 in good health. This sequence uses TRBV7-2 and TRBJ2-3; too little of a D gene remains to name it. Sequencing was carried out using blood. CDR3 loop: CASSLAIAGTDTQYF. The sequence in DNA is TGTGCCAGCAGCTTAGCGATAGCAGGCACAGATACGCAGTATTTT.